The 16 T cell receptor beta chains reported below all come from one sample, sequenced in a study of blood T cells in healthy people across ages. Together with a sample-barcoded 5' primer, a J-beta primer mix was included in a second PCR lasting about 7 to 11 cycles. One entry per CDR3 protein results from TCRdb running MiXCR on the 5' RACE reads. The sample lists about 1.5 million distinct CDR3 sequences; approximately 43% were seen once. The sequencing input was blood. The receptors were sampled from a woman between 18 and 29 years old in good health.

The rearrangement links TRBV3-1 to TRBJ1-5; the D gene is possibly TRBD1 (6 bases). The CDR3 totals 15 residues. Trimming removed 1 base at V and 6 bases at J, with 13 bases between. Germline lookup yields CDR1 LGHDT and CDR2 YNNKEL (reference sequence). CDR3 DNA sequence: TGTGCCAGCAGCCAAGGTAGGGGGATGAGTCAGCCCCAGCATTTT. It encodes CASSQGRGMSQPQHF.

The chain has TRBV4-3 and TRBJ2-2, with a weak D call TRBD2 (5 bases). CDR1 and CDR2 from the germline V gene are LGHNA and YSLEER. Trimming removed 0 bases from V and 4 bases from J, with 18 bases in between. The CDR3 has 18 amino acids. The CDR3 is CASSQDEALGRGTGELFF. For the CDR3, the DNA is TGCGCCAGCAGCCAAGATGAGGCCTTGGGCCGGGGCACCGGGGAGCTGTTTTTT.

This clonotype occurred a few times. The chain joins TRBV4-1 to TRBJ2-7; maybe TRBD2 (7 bases). Trimming cost V 2 bases and J 5 bases, with 16 bases left between them. The germline gives CDR1 MGHRA, CDR2 YSYEKL. The CDR3 runs to 15 residues. The CDR3 bases are TGCGCCAGCAGCCAAAGAGGGGGGGGATCCCACGAGCAGTACTTC. The encoded protein is CASSQRGGGSHEQYF.

The chain combines TRBV4-3 with TRBJ1-3, with 7 positions matching TRBD1. J gave up 1 base and V 5 bases, and 5 bases lay outside the gene matches. Per germline, CDR1 LGHNA and CDR2 YSLEER. CDR3 size: 15 residues. The CDR3 DNA reads as TGCGCCAGCAGCTACCAACAGGGGTCTGGAAACACCATATATTTT. Encoded protein: CASSYQQGSGNTIYF.

In this sample, this clonotype turned up a few times. This chain connects TRBV6-6 to TRBJ2-1; no firm D call. This CDR3 is 14 amino acids long. The V gene's germline CDR1 is MNHNY and CDR2 SVGAGI (reference sequence). V was clipped by 6 bases and J by 3 bases, with 12 bases between them. CDR3 loop: CASSASTFYNEQFF. The CDR3 DNA is TGTGCCAGCAGCGCCTCGACTTTCTACAATGAGCAGTTCTTC.

V usage is TRBV6-6 and J usage is TRBJ1-5, with 9 nucleotides matching TRBD1. Germline V CDR1 and CDR2: MNHNY, SVGAGI (reference sequence). The CDR3 covers 15 residues. The V gene end was trimmed by 3 bases and the J gene end by 6 bases; junction bases not matched to a gene: 6. CDR3 bases: TGTGCCAGCAGTTATGAGGACAGGGGTGGTCAGCCCCAGCATTTT. Amino acid sequence: CASSYEDRGGQPQHF.

V usage is TRBV29-1 and J usage is TRBJ2-3; D is ambiguous. The CDR3 loop spans 11 amino acids. In germline, CDR1 is SQVTM, CDR2 ANQGSEA. The CDR3 is CTTEVADTQYF. The DNA of the CDR3 is TGCACCACCGAAGTGGCAGATACGCAGTATTTT.

The J gene is TRBJ2-7, the V gene TRBV6-2 or TRBV6-3; D not resolved. The J call may be faulty, since TRBJ2-5 better matches the DNA end. CDR1 and CDR2 (germline): MNHEY, SVGEGT. The CDR3 is 14 amino acids. The CDR3 bases are TGTGCCAGCAGTTACCAGACACGGCTCGAGACCCAGTACTTC. Encoded protein: CASSYQTRLETQYF.

CDR3 sequence reads: CASSYLGQGSGYTF. The CDR3 region has the DNA TGTGCCAGCAGTTACTTGGGACAGGGGTCTGGCTACACCTTC. The chain has TRBV6-2 or TRBV6-3 and TRBJ1-2; 10 nucleotides line up with TRBD1. Germline trimming cut 1 base from V and 7 bases from J; bases unmatched to any gene: 3. This CDR3 is 14 amino acids long. Looked up from germline, CDR1 is MNHEY and CDR2 is SVGEGT.

The chain uses TRBV7-2 and TRBJ2-7; D may be TRBD1 (5 bases). This CDR3 region has 16 residues. Trimming left V 1 base short and J 0 bases short, with 13 bases between. The germline CDR1 and CDR2 sequences are SGHTA and FQGNSA. In DNA, the CDR3 is TGTGCCAGCAGCTTAGTCCACAGGCAAAGCTCCTACGAGCAGTACTTC. Translated: CASSLVHRQSSYEQYF.

This chain connects TRBV11-2 to TRBJ2-6, with D possibly TRBD2 on 5 matching bases. CDR3 length: 19 amino acids. The germline V and J ends were trimmed by 5 bases and 0 bases, with 20 bases remaining between them. Germline V gene sequence: CDR1 SGHAT, CDR2 FQNNGV. The CDR3 spells CASSTQLRTGSSGANVLTF. The CDR3 bases are TGTGCCAGCAGCACTCAATTAAGGACGGGGAGCTCTGGGGCCAACGTCCTGACTTTC. The whole variable domain, filled in from reference TRBV11-2 and TRBJ2-6, reads EAGVAQSPRYKIIEKRQSVAFWCNPISGHATLYWYQQILGQGPKLLIQFQNNGVVDDSQLPKDRFSAERLKGVDSTLKIQPAKLEDSAVYLCASSTQLRTGSSGANVLTFGAGSRLTVL.

CDR3 coding DNA: TGCGCCAGCAGCCAAGATACGGGAGCGGGGCTACTAGCCAAAAACATTCAGTACTTC. It yields the protein CASSQDTGAGLLAKNIQYF. The gene calls are TRBV4-3 and TRBJ2-4, with TRBD2 identical over 7 bases. The CDR3 consists of 19 residues. V gave up 0 bases and J gave up 0 bases; unmatched junction bases: 11. CDR1 and CDR2 from the germline V gene are LGHNA and YSLEER.

The genes are TRBV27 and TRBJ2-1; no clear D. The CDR3 runs 14 residues. V was pared by 2 bases and J by 5 bases, with 10 bases between. Germline CDR1 and CDR2: MNHEY and SMNVEV (reference sequence). The CDR3 coding sequence is TGTGCCAGCAGTTTACTCTCCCGGGACAATGAGCAGTTCTTC. It translates to CASSLLSRDNEQFF.

This clonotype occurred a few times. The chain recombines TRBV4-3 with TRBJ2-7, with D unresolved. V was shortened by 3 bases and J by 6 bases, with 9 bases between the two germline ends. Germline CDR1 and CDR2: LGHNA and YSLEER. This CDR3 contains 12 residues. The CDR3 DNA sequence: TGCGCCAGCAGCCATGATGGGCGCGAGCAGTACTTC. Encoded protein: CASSHDGREQYF.

The chain is built from TRBV27 and TRBJ1-1; D is unclear. Trimming pared 0 bases from V and 2 bases from J, leaving 13 bases between. The CDR3 length is 16 residues. CDR1 is MNHEY and CDR2 is SMNVEV in the germline V gene (reference sequence). The CDR3 sequence: CASSLSPSTLNTEAFF. The CDR3 nucleotides are TGTGCCAGCAGTTTATCGCCAAGCACACTCAACACTGAAGCTTTCTTT.

The chain uses TRBV4-2 and TRBJ2-5; 8 bases align to TRBD2. Germline V CDR1 and CDR2: LGHNA, YNFKEQ. This CDR3 region has 17 residues. V gave up 3 bases and J gave up 2 bases; unmatched junction bases: 11. Written as DNA, the CDR3 is TGTGCCAGCAGCCATGAGGGAATTAGCGGGGCTCAAGAGACCCAGTACTTC. It translates to CASSHEGISGAQETQYF.